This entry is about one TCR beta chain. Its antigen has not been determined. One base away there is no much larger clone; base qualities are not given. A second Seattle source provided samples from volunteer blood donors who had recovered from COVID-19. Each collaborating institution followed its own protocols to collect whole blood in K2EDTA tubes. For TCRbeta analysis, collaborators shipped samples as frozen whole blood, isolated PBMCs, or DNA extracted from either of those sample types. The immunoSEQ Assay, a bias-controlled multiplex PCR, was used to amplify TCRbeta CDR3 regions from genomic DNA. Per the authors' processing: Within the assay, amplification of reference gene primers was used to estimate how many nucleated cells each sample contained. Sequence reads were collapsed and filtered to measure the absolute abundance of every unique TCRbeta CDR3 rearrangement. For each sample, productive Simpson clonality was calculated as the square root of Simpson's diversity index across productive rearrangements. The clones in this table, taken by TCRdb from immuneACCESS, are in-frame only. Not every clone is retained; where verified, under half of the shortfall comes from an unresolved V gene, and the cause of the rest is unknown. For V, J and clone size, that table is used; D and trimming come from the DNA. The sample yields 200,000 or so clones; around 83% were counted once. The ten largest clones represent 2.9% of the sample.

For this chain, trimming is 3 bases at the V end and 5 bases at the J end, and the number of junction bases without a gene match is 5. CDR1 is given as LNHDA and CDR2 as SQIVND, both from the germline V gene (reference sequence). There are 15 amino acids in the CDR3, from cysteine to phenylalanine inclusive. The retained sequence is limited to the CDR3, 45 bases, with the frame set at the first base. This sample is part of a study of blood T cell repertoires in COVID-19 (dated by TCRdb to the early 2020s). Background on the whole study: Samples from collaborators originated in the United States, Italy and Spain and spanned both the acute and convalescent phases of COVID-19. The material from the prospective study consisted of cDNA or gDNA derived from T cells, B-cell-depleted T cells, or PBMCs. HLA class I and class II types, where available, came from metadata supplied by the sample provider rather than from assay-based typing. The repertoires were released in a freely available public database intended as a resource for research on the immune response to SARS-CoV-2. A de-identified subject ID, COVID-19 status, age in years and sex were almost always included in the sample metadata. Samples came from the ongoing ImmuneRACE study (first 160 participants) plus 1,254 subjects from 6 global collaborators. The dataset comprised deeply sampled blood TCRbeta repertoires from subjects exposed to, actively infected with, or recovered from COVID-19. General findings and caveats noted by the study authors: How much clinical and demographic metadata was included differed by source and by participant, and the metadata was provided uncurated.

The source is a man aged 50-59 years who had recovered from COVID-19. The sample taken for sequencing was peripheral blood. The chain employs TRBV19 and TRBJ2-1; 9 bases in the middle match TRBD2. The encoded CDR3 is CASSIGVAGDNEQFF. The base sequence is TGTGCCAGTAGTATCGGGGTAGCGGGAGACAATGAGCAGTTCTTC. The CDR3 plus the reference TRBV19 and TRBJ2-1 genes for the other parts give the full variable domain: DGGITQSPKYLFRKEGQNVTLSCEQNLNHDAMYWYRQDPGQGLRLIYYSQIVNDFQKGDIAEGYSVSREKKESFPLTVTSAQKNPTAFYLCASSIGVAGDNEQFFGPGTRLTVL.